Following are 22 T cell receptor beta chains from one sample sequenced in a study of T cell responses to AZD1222 COVID-19 vaccine. The repertoire was sequenced with immunoSEQ multiplex PCR; TCRdb's copy has only in-frame clones and lacks some. The data contain around 140,000 clones, around nine tenths of them singletons. The sequencing used peripheral blood, collected on day 0 of AZD1222 vaccination. These receptors were collected from an adult in good health.

This clone was observed a single time. This chain joins TRBV30 and TRBJ1-1; the D gene is possibly TRBD1 (5 bases). The CDR3 is made up of 13 amino acids. Germline loops: CDR1 GTSNPN, CDR2 SVGIG (reference sequence). V shed 5 bases and J shed 0 bases, with 10 bases lying between them. Written as DNA, the CDR3 is TGTGCCTGGGGGGACGGGATGAACACTGAAGCTTTCTTT. Amino acid sequence: CAWGDGMNTEAFF.

The genes are TRBV28 and TRBJ1-5; D is undetermined. The CDR3 runs to 16 residues. Germline V gene lookup returns CDR1 MDHEN and CDR2 SYDVKM. Trimming pared 5 bases from V and 2 bases from J, leaving 16 bases between. For the CDR3, the DNA is TGTGCCAGCAGTCCCCGGGGAGGTGTGGGCAATCAGCCCCAGCATTTT. Translation: CASSPRGGVGNQPQHF.

The chain combines TRBV6-2 or TRBV6-3 with TRBJ2-5; D is unclear. The germline V gene has CDR1 MNHEY and CDR2 SVGEGT. The CDR3 runs to 15 residues. Trimming stripped 1 base from V and 5 bases from J, with 14 bases between. CDR3 sequence (DNA): TGTGCCAGCAGTTACTGGAAAGACCTTGGGGAGACCCAGTACTTC. Its translation is CASSYWKDLGETQYF.

V gene TRBV7-8 combines with J gene TRBJ2-3; TRBD2 aligns across 9 bases. The CDR3 sequence is 17 residues long. CDR1 is SGHVS and CDR2 is FQNEAQ in the germline V gene. V lost 5 bases and J lost 8; bases outside the gene matches: 17. The CDR3 is CASSPFLASGTGGTQYF. The CDR3 region has the DNA TGTGCCAGCAGCCCTTTCCTTGCTAGCGGGACCGGGGGTACGCAGTATTTT.

The V gene is TRBV28, the J gene TRBJ1-1; D unresolved. The CDR3 has 13 residues. The germline V and J ends were trimmed by 3 bases and 6 bases, with 11 bases remaining between them. Germline V CDR1 and CDR2: MDHEN, SYDVKM. The CDR3 DNA sequence: TGTGCCAGCAGTTTTCCGGTTGGGCCTGAAGCTTTCTTT. This codes for CASSFPVGPEAFF.

This rearrangement joins TRBV7-9 to TRBJ2-1; 9 bases match TRBD2. The CDR3 runs to 15 residues. The germline gives CDR1 SEHNR, CDR2 FQNEAQ (reference sequence). V gave up 5 bases and J gave up 3 bases; unmatched junction bases: 5. The CDR3, as DNA: TGTGCCAGCAGCCTTTTTAGCGGGGGCTACAATGAGCAGTTCTTC. This sequence encodes CASSLFSGGYNEQFF.

The chain combines TRBV4-3 with TRBJ2-1, with 13 bases that match TRBD2. The ends lost 0 bases at V and 0 bases at J; junction bases unmatched: 8. Per the germline V gene, CDR1 is LGHNA and CDR2 is YSLEER. The CDR3 length is 20 residues. CDR3 coding DNA: TGCGCCAGCAGCCAAGAAACTAGCGGGGGGGCGTTTGCCTCCTACAATGAGCAGTTCTTC. It encodes CASSQETSGGAFASYNEQFF.

V gene TRBV6-2 or TRBV6-3 combines with J gene TRBJ2-2, with a weak D call TRBD1 (5 bases). CDR1 and CDR2 from the germline V gene are MNHEY and SVGEGT. V was clipped by 5 bases and J by 7 bases, with 14 bases between them. The CDR3 contains 14 residues. CDR3: CASSVHRPGGELFF. The DNA of the CDR3 is TGTGCCAGCAGTGTCCACAGGCCCGGCGGGGAGCTGTTTTTT.

This chain links TRBV6-5 with TRBJ2-3, with TRBD2 matching 9 bases. This CDR3 has 15 amino acids. V lost 6 bases and J lost 0; bases outside the gene matches: 4. CDR1 is MNHEY and CDR2 is SVGAGI in the germline V gene. CDR3 coding DNA: TGTGCCAGCAGCCCCGGGACTAGCAGCACAGATACGCAGTATTTT. Translation: CASSPGTSSTDTQYF.

This CDR3 is CASSLWGGPYEQYF. CDR3 DNA: TGTGCCAGCAGCTTGTGGGGGGGGCCCTACGAGCAGTACTTC. The chain recombines TRBV5-6 with TRBJ2-7; a weak D match, TRBD2 (7 bases). The germline V and J ends were trimmed by 1 base and 2 bases, with 10 bases remaining between them. The CDR3 spans 14 residues. Germline V gene data show CDR1 as SGHDT and CDR2 as YYEEEE.

The J gene is TRBJ1-1, the V gene TRBV14; 8 bases agree with TRBD1. Per the germline V gene, CDR1 is SGHDN and CDR2 is FVKESK. The CDR3 spans 17 residues. Trimming at V came to 4 bases and at J to 1 base, leaving 11 bases not matched to a gene. The CDR3 loop is CASSLDGQGAWNTEAFF. As DNA, the CDR3 is TGTGCCAGCAGCCTAGATGGCCAGGGGGCGTGGAACACTGAAGCTTTCTTT.

The J gene is TRBJ2-1, the V gene TRBV10-3, with 9 bases matching TRBD2. V was pared by 3 bases and J by 7 bases, with 4 bases of the junction left unmatched. This CDR3 comprises 14 residues. Looked up from germline, CDR1 is ENHRY and CDR2 is SYGVKD. The CDR3 nucleotides are TGTGCCATCAGTGACGCGGGGGGGCATAATGAGCAGTTCTTC. Protein sequence: CAISDAGGHNEQFF.

The V call is TRBV10-3, the J call TRBJ2-4; 9 positions match TRBD1. The ends lost 8 bases at V and 6 bases at J; junction bases unmatched: 20. CDR1 ENHRY and CDR2 SYGVKD come from the germline V gene. The CDR3 contains 18 residues. The CDR3 nucleotides read TGTGCCATCCAGGGGGCTGAGGTAGGACAGGGGATGGTAAACATTCAGTACTTC. As protein: CAIQGAEVGQGMVNIQYF.

J is TRBJ2-7 and V is TRBV7-3; 9 bases match TRBD1. The CDR3 loop spans 14 amino acids. The V and J ends lost 4 bases and 4 bases, in that order; junction bases with no gene match: 5. Germline V gene lookup returns CDR1 SGHTA and CDR2 FQGTGA. CDR3 DNA sequence: TGTGCCAGCAGCTCCGGGACAGGGTTGTACGAGCAGTACTTC. It encodes CASSSGTGLYEQYF.

This clone has only a few counts. The chain links TRBV7-8 to TRBJ1-1, with D tentatively TRBD1 (5 bases). Germline values: CDR1 SGHVS, CDR2 FQNEAQ. This CDR3 has 15 amino acids. Deletions cut 0 bases from V and 5 bases from J, with 13 bases between. DNA for the CDR3: TGTGCCAGCAGCTTAGCCCCGCGGGGGGGGACTGAAGCTTTCTTT. It is translated as CASSLAPRGGTEAFF.

This clone was observed once. The genes are TRBV27 and TRBJ2-2; D is possibly TRBD1 or TRBD2 (6 bases each). The CDR3 sequence is 15 residues long. Germline loops: CDR1 MNHEY, CDR2 SMNVEV (reference sequence). V was pared by 5 bases and J by 4 bases, with 14 bases between. This CDR3 reads CASSPIRGGTGELFF. CDR3 coding DNA: TGTGCCAGCAGTCCCATCAGGGGAGGCACCGGGGAGCTGTTTTTT.

The chain joins TRBV19 to TRBJ2-3; TRBD1 aligns across 10 bases. Germline V gene sequence: CDR1 LNHDA, CDR2 SQIVND (reference sequence). The CDR3 runs 15 residues. Unmatched junction bases numbered 5, after V lost 5 bases and J lost 3 bases. The DNA of the CDR3 is TGTGCCAGTAGTGACAGGGGGCGCGGAACAGATACGCAGTATTTT. Translation: CASSDRGRGTDTQYF.

The V gene is TRBV5-6, the J gene TRBJ2-1, with TRBD1 matching over 10 bases. There are 13 residues in the CDR3. V lost 4 bases and J lost 8; bases outside the gene matches: 3. The V gene's germline CDR1 is SGHDT and CDR2 YYEEEE. The CDR3 spells CASSRQGADEQFF. The CDR3 nucleotides are TGTGCCAGCAGCCGACAGGGGGCCGATGAGCAGTTCTTC. Full variable domain (remainder filled in from reference TRBV5-6 and TRBJ2-1): DAGVTQSPTHLIKTRGQQVTLRCSPKSGHDTVSWYQQALGQGPQFIFQYYEEEERQRGNFPDRFSGHQFPNYSSELNVNALLLGDSALYLCASSRQGADEQFFGPGTRLTVL.

The chain employs TRBV30 and TRBJ1-1, with unresolved D. Trimming removed 0 bases from V and 5 bases from J, with 10 bases in between. The CDR3 has 13 residues. CDR1 and CDR2 (germline): GTSNPN, SVGIG (reference sequence). Written as DNA, the CDR3 is TGTGCCTGGAGTGTAGGGCTGCGGACTGAAGCTTTCTTT. Translated: CAWSVGLRTEAFF.

The chain employs TRBV6-2 or TRBV6-3 and TRBJ2-7; 8 bases are a match to TRBD1. The CDR3 sequence is 15 residues long. The germline CDR1 and CDR2 sequences are MNHEY and SVGEGT. V lost 0 bases to trimming and J lost 5 bases; unmatched junction nucleotides: 6. For the CDR3, the DNA is TGTGCCAGCAGTTACTCGGAAGGACAGGGCGACGAGCAGTACTTC. It encodes CASSYSEGQGDEQYF.

The V and J genes are TRBV7-2 and TRBJ2-7; 7 nucleotides match TRBD2. The germline CDR1 and CDR2 sequences are SGHTA and FQGNSA. V gave up 5 bases and J gave up 0 bases; unmatched junction bases: 7. This CDR3 has 15 amino acids. CDR3 region: CASSPLAGDSYEQYF. The CDR3 coding sequence is TGTGCCAGCAGCCCCCTGGCGGGGGACTCCTACGAGCAGTACTTC.

The chain joins TRBV6-5 to TRBJ1-3; TRBD1 aligns across 9 bases. This CDR3 is 15 amino acids long. With 6 bases clipped from V and 2 bases from J, the junction kept 5 bases outside the gene matches. Germline V gives CDR1 MNHEY, CDR2 SVGAGI. CDR3 loop: CASRLDRGTGNTIYF. DNA of the CDR3: TGTGCCAGCAGACTGGACAGGGGAACTGGAAACACCATATATTTT.